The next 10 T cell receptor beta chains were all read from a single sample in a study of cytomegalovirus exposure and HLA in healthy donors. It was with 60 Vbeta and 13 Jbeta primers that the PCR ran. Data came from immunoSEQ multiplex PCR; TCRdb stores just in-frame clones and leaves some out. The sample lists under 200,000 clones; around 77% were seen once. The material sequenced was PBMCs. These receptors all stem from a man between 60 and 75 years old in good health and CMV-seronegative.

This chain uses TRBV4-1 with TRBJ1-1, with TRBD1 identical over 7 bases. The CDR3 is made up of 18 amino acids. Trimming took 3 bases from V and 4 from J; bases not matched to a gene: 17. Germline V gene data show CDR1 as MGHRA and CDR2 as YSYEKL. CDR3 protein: CASSHIDLTGRPGTEAFF. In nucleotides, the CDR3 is TGCGCCAGCAGCCATATCGATTTGACAGGGCGTCCAGGCACTGAAGCTTTCTTT.

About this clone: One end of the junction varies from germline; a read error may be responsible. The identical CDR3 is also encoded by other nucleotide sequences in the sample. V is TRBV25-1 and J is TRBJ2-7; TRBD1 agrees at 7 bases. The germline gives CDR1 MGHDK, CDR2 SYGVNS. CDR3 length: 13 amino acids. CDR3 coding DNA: TGCGCCAGCAGTCCCCCCCAGGGGGAGAAGGCGTACTTC. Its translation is CASSPPQGEKAYF.

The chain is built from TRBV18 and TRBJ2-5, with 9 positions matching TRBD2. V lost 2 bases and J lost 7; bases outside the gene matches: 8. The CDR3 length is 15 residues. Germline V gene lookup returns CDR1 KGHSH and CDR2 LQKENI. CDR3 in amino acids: CASSPGGLAVGTQYF. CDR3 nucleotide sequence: TGTGCCAGCTCACCAGGGGGACTAGCCGTGGGGACCCAGTACTTC. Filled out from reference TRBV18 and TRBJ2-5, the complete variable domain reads NAGVMQNPRHLVRRRGQEARLRCSPMKGHSHVYWYRQLPEEGLKFMVYLQKENIIDESGMPKERFSAEFPKEGPSILRIQQVVRGDSAAYFCASSPGGLAVGTQYFGPGTRLLVL.

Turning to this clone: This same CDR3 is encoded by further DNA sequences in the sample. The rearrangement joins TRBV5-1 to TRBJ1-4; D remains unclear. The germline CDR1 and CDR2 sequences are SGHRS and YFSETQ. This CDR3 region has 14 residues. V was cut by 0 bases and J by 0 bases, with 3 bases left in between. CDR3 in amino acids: CASSLDTTNEKLFF. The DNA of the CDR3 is TGCGCCAGCAGCTTGGACACAACTAATGAAAAACTGTTTTTT.

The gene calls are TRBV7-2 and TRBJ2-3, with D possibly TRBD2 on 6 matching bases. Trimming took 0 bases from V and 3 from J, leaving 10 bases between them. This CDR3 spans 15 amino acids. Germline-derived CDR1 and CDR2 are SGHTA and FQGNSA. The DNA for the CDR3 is TGTGCCAGCAGCTTAGCGGCTAGCGTGACAGATACGCAGTATTTT. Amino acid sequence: CASSLAASVTDTQYF.

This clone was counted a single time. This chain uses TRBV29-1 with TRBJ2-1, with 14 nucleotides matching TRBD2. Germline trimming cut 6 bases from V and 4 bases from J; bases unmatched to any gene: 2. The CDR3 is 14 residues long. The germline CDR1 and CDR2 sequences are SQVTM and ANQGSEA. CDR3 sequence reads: CSVGTSGGYNEQFF. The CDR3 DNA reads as TGCAGCGTCGGGACTAGCGGGGGTTACAATGAGCAGTTCTTC.

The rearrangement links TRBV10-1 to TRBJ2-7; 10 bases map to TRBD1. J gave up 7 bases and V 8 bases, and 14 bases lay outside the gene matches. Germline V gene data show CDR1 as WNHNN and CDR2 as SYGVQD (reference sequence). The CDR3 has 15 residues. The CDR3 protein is CASQKTGTGVQEQYF. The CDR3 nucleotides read TGCGCCAGCCAGAAGACCGGGACAGGGGTTCAGGAGCAGTACTTC.

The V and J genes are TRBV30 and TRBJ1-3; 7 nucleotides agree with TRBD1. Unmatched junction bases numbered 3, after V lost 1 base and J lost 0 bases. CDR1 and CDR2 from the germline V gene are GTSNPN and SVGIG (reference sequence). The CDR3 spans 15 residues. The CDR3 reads CAWSGGQNSGNTIYF. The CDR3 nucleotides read TGTGCCTGGAGTGGGGGACAGAACTCTGGAAACACCATATATTTT.

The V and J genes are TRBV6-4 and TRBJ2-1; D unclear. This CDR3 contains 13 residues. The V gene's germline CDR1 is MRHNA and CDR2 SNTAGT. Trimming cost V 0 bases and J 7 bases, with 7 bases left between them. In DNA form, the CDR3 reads TGTGCCAGCAGTGACTCGAGACTGAATGAGCAGTTCTTC. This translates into CASSDSRLNEQFF.

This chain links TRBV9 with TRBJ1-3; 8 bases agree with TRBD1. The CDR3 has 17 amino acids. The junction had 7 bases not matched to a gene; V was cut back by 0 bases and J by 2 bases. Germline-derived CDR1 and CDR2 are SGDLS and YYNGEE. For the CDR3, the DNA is TGTGCCAGCAGCGTAGCTACCGGCAGGGGGCCTGGAAACACCATATATTTT. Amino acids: CASSVATGRGPGNTIYF.